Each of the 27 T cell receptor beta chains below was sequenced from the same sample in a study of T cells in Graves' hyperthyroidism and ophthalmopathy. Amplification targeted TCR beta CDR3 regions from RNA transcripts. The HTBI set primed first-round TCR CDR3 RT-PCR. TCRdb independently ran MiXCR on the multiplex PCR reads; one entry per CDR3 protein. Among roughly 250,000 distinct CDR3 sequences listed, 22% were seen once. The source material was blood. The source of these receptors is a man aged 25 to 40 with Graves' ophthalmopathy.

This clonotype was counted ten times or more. Written as DNA, the CDR3 is TGTGCCAGCAGCCAAGACTGGACTACCTACGAGCAGTACTTC. Its protein product is CASSQDWTTYEQYF. The chain has TRBV3-1 and TRBJ2-7; TRBD2 is a possible D gene (6 bases). Per germline, CDR1 LGHDT and CDR2 YNNKEL (reference sequence). Trimming cost V 0 bases and J 2 bases, with 8 bases left between them. The CDR3 spans 14 residues.

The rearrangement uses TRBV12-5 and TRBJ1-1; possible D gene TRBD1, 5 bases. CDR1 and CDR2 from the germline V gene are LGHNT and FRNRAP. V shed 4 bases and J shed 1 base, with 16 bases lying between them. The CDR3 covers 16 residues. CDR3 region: CASGSPSQVSNTEAFF. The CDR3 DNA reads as TGTGCTAGTGGTTCGCCTTCACAGGTTTCGAACACTGAAGCTTTCTTT.

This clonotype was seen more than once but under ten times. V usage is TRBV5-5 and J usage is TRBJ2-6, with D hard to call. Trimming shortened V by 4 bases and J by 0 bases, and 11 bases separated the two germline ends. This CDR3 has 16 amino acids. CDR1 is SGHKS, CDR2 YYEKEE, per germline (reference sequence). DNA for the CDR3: TGTGCCAGCAGCGTACACAAACCCTCTGGGGCCAACGTCCTGACTTTC. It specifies CASSVHKPSGANVLTF.

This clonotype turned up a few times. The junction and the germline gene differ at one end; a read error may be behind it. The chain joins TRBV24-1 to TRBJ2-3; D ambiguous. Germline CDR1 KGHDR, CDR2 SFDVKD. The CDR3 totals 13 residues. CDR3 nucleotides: TGTGCCACCAGTGGCGAGTCCACAAATACGCAGTATTTT. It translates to CATSGESTNTQYF.

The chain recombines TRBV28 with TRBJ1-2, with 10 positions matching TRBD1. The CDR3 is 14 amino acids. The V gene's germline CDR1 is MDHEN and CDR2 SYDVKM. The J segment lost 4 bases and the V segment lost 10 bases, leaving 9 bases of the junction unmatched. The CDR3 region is CANPPRTGGYGYTF. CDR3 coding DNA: TGTGCCAACCCCCCCCGGACAGGGGGCTATGGCTACACCTTC.

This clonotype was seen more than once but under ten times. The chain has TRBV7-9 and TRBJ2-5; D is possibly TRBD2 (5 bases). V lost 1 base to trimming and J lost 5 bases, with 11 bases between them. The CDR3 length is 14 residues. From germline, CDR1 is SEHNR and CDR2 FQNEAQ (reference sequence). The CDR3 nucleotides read TGTGCCAGCAGCTTAGTTCTAGCCTATGAGACCCAGTACTTC. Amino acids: CASSLVLAYETQYF.

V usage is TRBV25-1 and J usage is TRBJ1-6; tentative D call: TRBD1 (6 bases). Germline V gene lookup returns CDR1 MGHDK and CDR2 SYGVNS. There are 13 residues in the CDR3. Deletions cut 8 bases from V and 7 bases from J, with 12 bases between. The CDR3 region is CASGQKGNSPLHF. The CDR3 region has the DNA TGTGCCAGCGGACAGAAAGGGAATTCACCCCTCCACTTT.

The CDR3 bases are TGTGCCAGCAGTTCTCCCTTTGGGGGCTACACCTTC. This gives the protein CASSSPFGGYTF. The V gene is TRBV28, the J gene TRBJ1-2, with no clear D. Germline CDR1 and CDR2: MDHEN and SYDVKM. Trimming stripped 4 bases from V and 8 bases from J, with 11 bases between. CDR3 length equals 12 residues.

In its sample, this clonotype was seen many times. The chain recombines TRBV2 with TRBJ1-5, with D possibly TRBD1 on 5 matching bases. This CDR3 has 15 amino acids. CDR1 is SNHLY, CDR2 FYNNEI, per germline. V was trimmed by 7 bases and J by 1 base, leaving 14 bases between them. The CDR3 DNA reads TGTGCCAGCAACCTGGGGGGGGTAAGCAATCAGCCCCAGCATTTT. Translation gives CASNLGGVSNQPQHF. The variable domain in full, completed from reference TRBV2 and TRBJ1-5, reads EPEVTQTPSHQVTQMGQEVILRCVPISNHLYFYWYRQILGQKVEFLVSFYNNEISEKSEIFDDQFSVERPDGSNFTLKIRSTKLEDSAMYFCASNLGGVSNQPQHFGDGTRLSIL.

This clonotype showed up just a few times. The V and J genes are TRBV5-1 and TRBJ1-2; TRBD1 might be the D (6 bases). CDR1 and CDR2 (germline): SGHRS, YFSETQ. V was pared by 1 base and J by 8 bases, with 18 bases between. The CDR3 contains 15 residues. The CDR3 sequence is CASSLSTGHYGGYTF. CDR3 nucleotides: TGCGCCAGCAGCTTGTCGACAGGCCACTATGGGGGCTACACCTTC.

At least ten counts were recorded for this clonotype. The CDR3 coding sequence is TGCAGTCTAGTCCAACCGGGCCCAAGAGGAGGAGATACGCAGTATTTT. Protein: CSLVQPGPRGGDTQYF. This chain uses TRBV20-1 with TRBJ2-3; TRBD2 is a possible D gene (5 bases). The CDR3 is made up of 16 amino acids. V was shortened by 8 bases and J by 5 bases, with 26 bases between the two germline ends. The germline gives CDR1 DFQATT, CDR2 SNEGSKA (reference sequence).

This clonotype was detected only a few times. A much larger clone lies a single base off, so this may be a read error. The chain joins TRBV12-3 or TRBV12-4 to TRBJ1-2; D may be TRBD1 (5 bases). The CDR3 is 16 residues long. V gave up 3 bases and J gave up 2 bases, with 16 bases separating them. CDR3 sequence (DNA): TGTGCCAGCAGTTTTTTGGTTGGGGGGGGAAACTATGGCTACACCTTC. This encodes CASSFLVGGGNYGYTF.

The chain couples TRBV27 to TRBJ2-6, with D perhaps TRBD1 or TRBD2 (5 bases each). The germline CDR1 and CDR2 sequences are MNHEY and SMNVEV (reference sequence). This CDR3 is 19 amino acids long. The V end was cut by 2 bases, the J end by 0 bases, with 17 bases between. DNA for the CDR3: TGTGCCAGCAGTTTACGGAAACTTCGGGACCACTCTGGGGCCAACGTCCTGACTTTC. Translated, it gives CASSLRKLRDHSGANVLTF.

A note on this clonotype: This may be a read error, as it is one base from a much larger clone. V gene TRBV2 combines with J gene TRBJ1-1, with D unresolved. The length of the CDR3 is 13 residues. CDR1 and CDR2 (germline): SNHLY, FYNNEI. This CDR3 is CASRPSKNTETFF. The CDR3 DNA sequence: TGTGCCAGCAGGCCAAGCAAGAACACTGAAACTTTCTTT.

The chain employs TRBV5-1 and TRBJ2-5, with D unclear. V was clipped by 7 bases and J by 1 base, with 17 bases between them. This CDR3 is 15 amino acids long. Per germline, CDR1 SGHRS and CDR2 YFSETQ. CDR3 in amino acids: CASGTLAGIQETQYF. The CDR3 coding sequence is TGCGCCAGCGGCACCCTGGCTGGAATCCAAGAGACCCAGTACTTC.

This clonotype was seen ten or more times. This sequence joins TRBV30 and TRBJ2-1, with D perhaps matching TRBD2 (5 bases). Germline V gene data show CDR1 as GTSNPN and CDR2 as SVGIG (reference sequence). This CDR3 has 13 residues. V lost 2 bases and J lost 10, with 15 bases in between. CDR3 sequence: CAWSPLGVGEQFF. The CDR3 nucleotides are TGTGCCTGGAGTCCCCTCGGGGTGGGCGAGCAGTTCTTC.

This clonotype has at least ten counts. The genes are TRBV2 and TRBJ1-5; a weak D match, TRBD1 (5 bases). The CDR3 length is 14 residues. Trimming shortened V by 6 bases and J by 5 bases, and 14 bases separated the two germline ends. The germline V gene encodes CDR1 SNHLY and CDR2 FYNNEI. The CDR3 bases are TGTGCCAGCAGCTATGCAGGGTCCTATCAGCCCCAGCATTTT. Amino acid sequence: CASSYAGSYQPQHF.

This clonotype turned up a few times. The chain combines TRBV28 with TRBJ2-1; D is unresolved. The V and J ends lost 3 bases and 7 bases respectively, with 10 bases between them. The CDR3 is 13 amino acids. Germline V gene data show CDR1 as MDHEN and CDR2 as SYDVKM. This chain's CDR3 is CASSLPAKNEQFF. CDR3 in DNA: TGTGCCAGCAGTTTGCCCGCGAAAAATGAGCAGTTCTTC.

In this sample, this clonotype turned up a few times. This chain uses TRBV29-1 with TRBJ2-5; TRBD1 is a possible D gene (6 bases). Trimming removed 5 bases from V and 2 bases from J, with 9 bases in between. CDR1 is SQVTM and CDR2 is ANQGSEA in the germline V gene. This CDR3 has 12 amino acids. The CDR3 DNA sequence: TGCAGCGTTCTGACAGGTCAAGAGACCCAGTACTTC. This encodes CSVLTGQETQYF. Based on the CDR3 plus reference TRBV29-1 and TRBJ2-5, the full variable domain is SAVISQKPSRDICQRGTSLTIQCQVDSQVTMMFWYRQQPGQSLTLIATANQGSEATYESGFVIDKFPISRPNLTFSTLTVSNMSPEDSSIYLCSVLTGQETQYFGPGTRLLVL.

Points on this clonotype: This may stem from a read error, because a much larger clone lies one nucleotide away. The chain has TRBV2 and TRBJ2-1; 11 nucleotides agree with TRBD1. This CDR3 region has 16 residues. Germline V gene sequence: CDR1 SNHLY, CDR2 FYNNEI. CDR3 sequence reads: CASSDSGTGGFDERFF. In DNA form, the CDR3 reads TGTGCCAGCAGTGATTCGGGGACAGGGGGGTTTGATGAGCGGTTCTTC.

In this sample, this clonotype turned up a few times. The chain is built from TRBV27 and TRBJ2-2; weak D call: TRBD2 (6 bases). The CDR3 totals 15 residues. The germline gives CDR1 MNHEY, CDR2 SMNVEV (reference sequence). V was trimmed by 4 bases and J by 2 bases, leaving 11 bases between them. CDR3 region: CASSSAGYNTGELFF. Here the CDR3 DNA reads TGTGCCAGCAGTTCAGCGGGTTATAACACCGGGGAGCTGTTTTTT.

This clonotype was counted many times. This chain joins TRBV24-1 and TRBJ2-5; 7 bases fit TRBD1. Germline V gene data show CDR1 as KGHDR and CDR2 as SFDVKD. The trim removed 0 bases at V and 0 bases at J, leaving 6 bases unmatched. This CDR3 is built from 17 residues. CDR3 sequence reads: CATSDLLGTDDQETQYF. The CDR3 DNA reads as TGTGCCACCAGTGATTTGCTGGGGACAGACGACCAAGAGACCCAGTACTTC.

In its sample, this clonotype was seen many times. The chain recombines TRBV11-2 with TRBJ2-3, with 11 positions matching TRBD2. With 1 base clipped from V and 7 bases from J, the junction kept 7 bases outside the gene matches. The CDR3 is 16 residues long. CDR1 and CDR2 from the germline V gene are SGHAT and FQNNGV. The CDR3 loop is CASSLVFGTSGNTQYF. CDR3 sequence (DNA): TGTGCCAGCAGCTTAGTCTTCGGGACTAGCGGAAATACGCAGTATTTT.

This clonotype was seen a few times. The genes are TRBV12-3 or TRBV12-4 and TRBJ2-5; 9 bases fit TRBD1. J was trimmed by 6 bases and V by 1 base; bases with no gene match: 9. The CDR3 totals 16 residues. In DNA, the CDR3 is TGTGCCAGCAGTTTAGGTACAGGGGGCGGGATAAAGACCCAGTACTTC. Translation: CASSLGTGGGIKTQYF.

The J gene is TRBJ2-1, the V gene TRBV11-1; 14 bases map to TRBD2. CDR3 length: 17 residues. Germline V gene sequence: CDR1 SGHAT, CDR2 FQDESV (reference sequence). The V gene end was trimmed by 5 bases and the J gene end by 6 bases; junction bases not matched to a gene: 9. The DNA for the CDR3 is TGTGCCAGCAGCCTGGGACTAGCGGGAGCCCCCGCCAATGAGCAGTTCTTC. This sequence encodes CASSLGLAGAPANEQFF.

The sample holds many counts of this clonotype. This CDR3 reads CAWSNPYTQYQETQYF. The CDR3 DNA reads TGTGCCTGGTCTAACCCGTACACCCAGTACCAAGAGACCCAGTACTTC. V gene TRBV30 combines with J gene TRBJ2-5; D gene unclear. The CDR3 loop spans 16 amino acids. The V gene lost 5 bases and the J gene lost 0 bases, with 19 bases spanning the gap. Looked up from germline, CDR1 is GTSNPN and CDR2 is SVGIG (reference sequence). The full variable domain, rest sourced from reference TRBV30 and TRBJ2-5, is SQTIHQWPATLVQPVGSPLSLECTVEGTSNPNLYWYRQAAGRGLQLLFYSVGIGQISSEVPQNLSASRPQDRQFILSSKKLLLSDSGFYLCAWSNPYTQYQETQYFGPGTRLLVL.

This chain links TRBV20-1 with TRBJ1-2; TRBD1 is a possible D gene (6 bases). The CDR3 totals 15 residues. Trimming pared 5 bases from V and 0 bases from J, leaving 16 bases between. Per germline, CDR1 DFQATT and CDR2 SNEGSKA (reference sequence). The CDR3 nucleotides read TGCAGTGCTCAACGGGGGCGAGGGGCTAACTATGGCTACACCTTC. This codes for CSAQRGRGANYGYTF.